This T cell receptor beta chain derives from a study of shared clonotypes between healthy human individuals. In this sample, this clone turned up once. Additional DNA sequences in this sample encode the identical CDR3. Germline assignment: CDR1 KGHSH and CDR2 LQKENI. The CDR3 runs 12 residues. Trimming left V 3 bases short and J 5 bases short, with 7 bases between. The assay was immunoSEQ multiplex PCR, and TCRdb's table has in-frame clones only and misses some. The sample includes approximately 1,500,000 clones, 98% of them seen just once. The chain is built from TRBV18 and TRBJ2-5; weak D call: TRBD1 (5 bases). This TCR was sampled from a man aged 25-45 years in good health. Sequencing was done on a sample of naive CD4+ T cells sorted from blood. Subset specified: CD45RA+ positively selected. The CDR3 reads CASSPPGETQYF. CDR3 in DNA: TGTGCCAGCTCACCCCCAGGGGAGACCCAGTACTTC.